The sequence of this T cell receptor (beta chain) was determined in a study of cytomegalovirus exposure and HLA in healthy donors. Across the study: A previous analysis identified approximately 120 million unique TCR beta sequences derived from some 170 million T cells. Study-wide findings and caveats: Clonal expansion was found to be greater in HLA-associated TCR beta chains than in equally common others in a later analysis.

As to this clone: The antigen remains unidentified.

Both 60 Vbeta primers and 13 Jbeta primers went into the PCR. This table comes from immunoSEQ multiplex PCR, and its TCRdb copy is limited to in-frame clones, with some not included. The repertoire table contains roughly 60,000 clones. The receptor was isolated from a woman younger than 30 in good health and CMV-seronegative. The source material was PBMCs.

Here the CDR3 DNA reads TGCGCCAGCAGCTTGTCTAGCCCCGGCTCTGGAAACACCATATATTTT. Amino acids: CASSLSSPGSGNTIYF. The chain recombines TRBV5-1 with TRBJ1-3; no reliable D call. This CDR3 has 16 amino acids. CDR1 and CDR2 (germline): SGHRS, YFSETQ. Trimming removed 1 base at V and 0 bases at J, with 11 bases between.